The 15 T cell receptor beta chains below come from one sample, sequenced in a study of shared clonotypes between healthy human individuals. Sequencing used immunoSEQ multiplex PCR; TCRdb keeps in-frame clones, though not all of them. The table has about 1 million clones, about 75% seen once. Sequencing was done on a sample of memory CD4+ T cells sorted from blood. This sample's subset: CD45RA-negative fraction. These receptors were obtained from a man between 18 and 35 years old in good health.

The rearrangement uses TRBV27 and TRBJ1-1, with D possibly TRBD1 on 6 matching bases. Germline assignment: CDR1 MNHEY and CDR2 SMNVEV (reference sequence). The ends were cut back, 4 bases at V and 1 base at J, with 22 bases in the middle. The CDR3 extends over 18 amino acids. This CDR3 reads CASSSATWMRGKNTEAFF. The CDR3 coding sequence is TGTGCCAGCAGTTCAGCTACTTGGATGAGGGGGAAGAACACTGAAGCTTTCTTT.

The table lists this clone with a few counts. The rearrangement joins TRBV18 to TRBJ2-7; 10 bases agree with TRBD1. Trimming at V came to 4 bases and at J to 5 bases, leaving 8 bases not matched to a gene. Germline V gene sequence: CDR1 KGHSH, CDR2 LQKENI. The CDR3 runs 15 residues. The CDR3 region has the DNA TGTGCCAGCTCACGGCTCGGGACAGGGGAAAACGAGCAGTACTTC. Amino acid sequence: CASSRLGTGENEQYF.

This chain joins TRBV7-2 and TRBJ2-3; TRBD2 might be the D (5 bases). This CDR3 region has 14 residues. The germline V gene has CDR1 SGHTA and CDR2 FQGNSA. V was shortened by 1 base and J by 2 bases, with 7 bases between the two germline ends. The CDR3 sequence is CASSLVDFTDTQYF. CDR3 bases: TGTGCCAGCAGCTTAGTGGACTTCACAGATACGCAGTATTTT.

CDR3 amino acids: CASSGTEVWGNQPQHF. The CDR3, as DNA: TGTGCCAGCAGTGGAACGGAGGTGTGGGGCAATCAGCCCCAGCATTTT. The genes are TRBV6-1 and TRBJ1-5; D remains unclear. CDR1 and CDR2 (germline): MNHNS, SASEGT. V was shortened by 4 bases and J by 2 bases, with 15 bases between the two germline ends. The CDR3 runs 16 residues.

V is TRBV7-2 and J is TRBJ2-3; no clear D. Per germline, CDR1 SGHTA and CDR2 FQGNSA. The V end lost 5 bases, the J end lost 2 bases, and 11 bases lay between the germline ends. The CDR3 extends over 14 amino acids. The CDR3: CASSPDRFTDTQYF. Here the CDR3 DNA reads TGTGCCAGCAGCCCAGACCGTTTCACAGATACGCAGTATTTT.

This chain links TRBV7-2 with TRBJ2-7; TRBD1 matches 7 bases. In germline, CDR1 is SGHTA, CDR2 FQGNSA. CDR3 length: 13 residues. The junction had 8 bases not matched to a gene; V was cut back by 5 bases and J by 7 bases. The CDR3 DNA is TGTGCCAGCAGCACTTCGACAGGGTCTGAGCAGTACTTC. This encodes CASSTSTGSEQYF.

CDR3 loop: CASSGELAGADTQYF. The CDR3 DNA follows: TGCGCCAGCAGTGGCGAACTAGCGGGAGCAGATACGCAGTATTTT. The rearrangement uses TRBV10-1 and TRBJ2-3; 11 bases agree with TRBD2. The CDR3 has 15 residues. Per germline, CDR1 WNHNN and CDR2 SYGVQD (reference sequence). V was pared by 4 bases and J by 4 bases, with 4 bases of the junction left unmatched.

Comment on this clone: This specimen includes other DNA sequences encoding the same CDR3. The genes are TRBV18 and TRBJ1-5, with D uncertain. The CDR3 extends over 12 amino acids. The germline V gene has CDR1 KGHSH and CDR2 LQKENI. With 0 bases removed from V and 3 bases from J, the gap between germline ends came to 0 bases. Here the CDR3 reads CASSPPNQPQHF. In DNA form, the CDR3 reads TGTGCCAGCTCACCACCCAATCAGCCCCAGCATTTT. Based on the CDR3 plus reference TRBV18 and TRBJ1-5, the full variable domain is NAGVMQNPRHLVRRRGQEARLRCSPMKGHSHVYWYRQLPEEGLKFMVYLQKENIIDESGMPKERFSAEFPKEGPSILRIQQVVRGDSAAYFCASSPPNQPQHFGDGTRLSIL.

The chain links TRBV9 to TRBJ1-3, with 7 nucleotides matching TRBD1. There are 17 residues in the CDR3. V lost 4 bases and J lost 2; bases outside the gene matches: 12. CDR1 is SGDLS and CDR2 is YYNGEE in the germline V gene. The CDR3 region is CASSPQQGRYTGNTIYF. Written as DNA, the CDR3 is TGTGCCAGCAGCCCCCAACAGGGGAGGTATACTGGAAACACCATATATTTT. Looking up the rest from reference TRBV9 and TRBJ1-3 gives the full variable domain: DSGVTQTPKHLITATGQRVTLRCSPRSGDLSVYWYQQSLDQGLQFLIQYYNGEERAKGNILERFSAQQFPDLHSELNLSSLELGDSALYFCASSPQQGRYTGNTIYFGEGSWLTVV.

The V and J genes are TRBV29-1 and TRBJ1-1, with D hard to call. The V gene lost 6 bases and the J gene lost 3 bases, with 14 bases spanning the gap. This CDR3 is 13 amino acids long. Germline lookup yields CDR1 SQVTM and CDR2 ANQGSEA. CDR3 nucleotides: TGCAGCGTGACCCGCGGGATTCACACTGAAGCTTTCTTT. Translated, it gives CSVTRGIHTEAFF.

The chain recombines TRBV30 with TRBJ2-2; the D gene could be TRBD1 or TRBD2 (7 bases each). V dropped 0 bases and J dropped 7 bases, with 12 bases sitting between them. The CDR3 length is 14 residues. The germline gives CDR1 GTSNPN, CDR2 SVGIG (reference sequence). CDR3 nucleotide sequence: TGTGCCTGGAGTGTCCAGGGGGGGGTCGGGGAGCTGTTTTTT. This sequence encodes CAWSVQGGVGELFF.

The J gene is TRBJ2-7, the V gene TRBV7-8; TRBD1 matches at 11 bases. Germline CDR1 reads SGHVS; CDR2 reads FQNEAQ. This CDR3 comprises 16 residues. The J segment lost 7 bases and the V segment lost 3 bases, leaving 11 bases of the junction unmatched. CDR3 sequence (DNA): TGTGCCAGCAGCTTGAGGGACAGGGGGGGGACTACTGAGCAGTACTTC. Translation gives CASSLRDRGGTTEQYF.

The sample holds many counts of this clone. In nucleotides, the CDR3 is TGTGCCAGCAGCCCTCGGGACAGAGGGGTTTCACCCCTCCACTTT. Translation: CASSPRDRGVSPLHF. The chain recombines TRBV9 with TRBJ1-6; 7 nucleotides match TRBD1. This CDR3 has 15 amino acids. V dropped 4 bases and J dropped 9; count of bases not matched to a gene: 10. Germline CDR1 reads SGDLS; CDR2 reads YYNGEE.

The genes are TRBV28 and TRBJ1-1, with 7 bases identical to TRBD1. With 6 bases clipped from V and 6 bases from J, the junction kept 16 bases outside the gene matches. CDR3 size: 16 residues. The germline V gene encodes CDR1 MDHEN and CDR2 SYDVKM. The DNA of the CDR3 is TGTGCCAGCAGCCCGTTTTGGAAACAGGGGAGGGCTGAAGCTTTCTTT. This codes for CASSPFWKQGRAEAFF.

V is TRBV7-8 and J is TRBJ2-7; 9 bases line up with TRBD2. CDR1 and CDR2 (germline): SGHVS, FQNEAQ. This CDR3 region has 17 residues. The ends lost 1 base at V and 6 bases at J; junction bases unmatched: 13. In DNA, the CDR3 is TGTGCCAGCAGCTTAGGGGTGGCAAGCGGGAGGCGGATCGAGCAGTACTTC. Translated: CASSLGVASGRRIEQYF.